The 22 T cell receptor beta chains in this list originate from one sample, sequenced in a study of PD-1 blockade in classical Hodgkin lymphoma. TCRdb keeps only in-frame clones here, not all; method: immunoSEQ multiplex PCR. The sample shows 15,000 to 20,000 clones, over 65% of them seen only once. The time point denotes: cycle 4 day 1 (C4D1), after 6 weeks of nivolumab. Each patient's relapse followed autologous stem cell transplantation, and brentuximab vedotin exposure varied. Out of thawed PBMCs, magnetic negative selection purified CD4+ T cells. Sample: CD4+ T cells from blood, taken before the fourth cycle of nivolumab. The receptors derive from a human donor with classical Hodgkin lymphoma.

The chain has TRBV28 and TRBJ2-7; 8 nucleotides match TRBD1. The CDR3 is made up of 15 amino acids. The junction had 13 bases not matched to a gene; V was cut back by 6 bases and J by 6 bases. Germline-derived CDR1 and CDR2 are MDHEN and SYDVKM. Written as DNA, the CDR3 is TGTGCCAGCAGACCCACCGACAGGGGACAGGCCGAGCAGTACTTC. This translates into CASRPTDRGQAEQYF.

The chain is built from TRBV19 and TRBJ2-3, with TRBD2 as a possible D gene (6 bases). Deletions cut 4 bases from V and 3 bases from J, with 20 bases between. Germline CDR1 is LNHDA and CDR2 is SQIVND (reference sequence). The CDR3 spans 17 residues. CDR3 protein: CASSTALSGLQTDTQYF. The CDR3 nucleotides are TGTGCCAGTAGTACGGCCCTCAGCGGGCTTCAAACAGATACGCAGTATTTT.

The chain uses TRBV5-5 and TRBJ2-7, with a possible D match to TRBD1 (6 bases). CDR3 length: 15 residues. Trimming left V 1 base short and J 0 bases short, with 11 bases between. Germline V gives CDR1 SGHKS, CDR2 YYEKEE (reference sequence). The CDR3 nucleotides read TGTGCCAGCAGCTTGCAGGGGTCCAGCTCCTACGAGCAGTACTTC. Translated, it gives CASSLQGSSSYEQYF.

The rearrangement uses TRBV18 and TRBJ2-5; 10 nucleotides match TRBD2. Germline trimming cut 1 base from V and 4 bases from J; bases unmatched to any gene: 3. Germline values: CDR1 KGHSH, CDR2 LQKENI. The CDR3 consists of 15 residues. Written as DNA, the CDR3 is TGTGCCAGCTCACCACAAGCTAGCGGGAGAGAGACCCAGTACTTC. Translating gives CASSPQASGRETQYF.

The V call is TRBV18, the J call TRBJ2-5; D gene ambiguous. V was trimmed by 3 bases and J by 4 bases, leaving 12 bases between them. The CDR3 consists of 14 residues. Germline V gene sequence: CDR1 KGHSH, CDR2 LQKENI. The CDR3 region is CASSPRMVGETQYF. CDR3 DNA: TGTGCCAGCTCACCTCGGATGGTGGGAGAGACCCAGTACTTC.

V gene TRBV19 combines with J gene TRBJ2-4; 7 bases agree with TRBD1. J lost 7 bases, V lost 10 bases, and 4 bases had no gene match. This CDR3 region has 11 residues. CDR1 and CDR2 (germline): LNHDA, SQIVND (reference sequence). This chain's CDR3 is CATTTGNIQYF. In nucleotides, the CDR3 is TGTGCCACCACGACAGGGAACATTCAGTACTTC.

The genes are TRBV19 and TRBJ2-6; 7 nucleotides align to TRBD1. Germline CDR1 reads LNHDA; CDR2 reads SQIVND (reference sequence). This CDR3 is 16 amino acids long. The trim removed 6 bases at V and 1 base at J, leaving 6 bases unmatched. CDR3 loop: CASSPLQGSGANVLTF. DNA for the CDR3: TGTGCCAGTAGCCCCTTACAGGGGTCTGGGGCCAACGTCCTGACTTTC.

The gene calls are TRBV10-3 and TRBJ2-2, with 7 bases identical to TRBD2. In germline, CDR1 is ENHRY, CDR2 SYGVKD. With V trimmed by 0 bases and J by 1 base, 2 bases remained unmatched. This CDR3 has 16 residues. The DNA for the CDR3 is TGTGCCATCAGTGAGTCTCCTAGCGGGAACACCGGGGAGCTGTTTTTT. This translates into CAISESPSGNTGELFF.

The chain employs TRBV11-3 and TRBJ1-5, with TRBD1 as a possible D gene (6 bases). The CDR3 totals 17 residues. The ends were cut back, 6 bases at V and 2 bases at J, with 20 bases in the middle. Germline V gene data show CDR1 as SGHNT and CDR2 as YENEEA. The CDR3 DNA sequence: TGTGCCAGCAGTTCTCAAACAGGGCTGAGGGGCAATCAGCCCCAGCATTTT. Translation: CASSSQTGLRGNQPQHF.

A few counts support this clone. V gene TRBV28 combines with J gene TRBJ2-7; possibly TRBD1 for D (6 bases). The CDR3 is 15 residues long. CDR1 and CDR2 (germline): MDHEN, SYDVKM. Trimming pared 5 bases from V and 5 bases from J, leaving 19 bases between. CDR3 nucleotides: TGTGCCAGCAGTACGCCCAGGGGAGCATCCCACGAGCAGTACTTC. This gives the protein CASSTPRGASHEQYF.

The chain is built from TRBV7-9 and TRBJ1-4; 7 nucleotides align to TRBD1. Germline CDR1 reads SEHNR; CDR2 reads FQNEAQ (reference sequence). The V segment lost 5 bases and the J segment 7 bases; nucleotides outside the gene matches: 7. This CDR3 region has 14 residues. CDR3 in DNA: TGTGCCAGCAGCCCGACAGGGAGGTTTGAAAAACTGTTTTTT. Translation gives CASSPTGRFEKLFF.

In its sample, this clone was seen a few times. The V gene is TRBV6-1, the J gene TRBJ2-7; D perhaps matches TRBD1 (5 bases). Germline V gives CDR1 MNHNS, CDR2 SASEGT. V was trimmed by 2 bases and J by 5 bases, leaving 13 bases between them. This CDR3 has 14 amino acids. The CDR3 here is CASSETYRFNEQYF. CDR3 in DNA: TGTGCCAGCAGTGAAACATACAGGTTTAACGAGCAGTACTTC.

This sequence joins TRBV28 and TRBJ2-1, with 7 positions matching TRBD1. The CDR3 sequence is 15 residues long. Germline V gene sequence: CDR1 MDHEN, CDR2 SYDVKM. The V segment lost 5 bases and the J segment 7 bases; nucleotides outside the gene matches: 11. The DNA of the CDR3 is TGTGCCAGCAGTCCCCACAGGGGAGTCCCGAATGAGCAGTTCTTC. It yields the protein CASSPHRGVPNEQFF.

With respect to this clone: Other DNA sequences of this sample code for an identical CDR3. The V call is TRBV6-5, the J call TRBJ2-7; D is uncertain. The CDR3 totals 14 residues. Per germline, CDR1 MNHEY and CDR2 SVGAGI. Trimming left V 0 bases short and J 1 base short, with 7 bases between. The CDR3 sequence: CASSYSRGSYEQYF. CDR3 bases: TGTGCCAGCAGTTACTCGCGAGGTTCCTACGAGCAGTACTTC.

This chain's CDR3 is CASLRTTNTGELFF. The CDR3 region has the DNA TGTGCCAGCCTGAGGACAACGAACACCGGGGAGCTGTTTTTT. This chain joins TRBV2 and TRBJ2-2; tentative D call: TRBD1 (5 bases). The CDR3 spans 14 residues. The germline CDR1 and CDR2 sequences are SNHLY and FYNNEI. With 8 bases removed from V and 0 bases from J, the gap between germline ends came to 10 bases.

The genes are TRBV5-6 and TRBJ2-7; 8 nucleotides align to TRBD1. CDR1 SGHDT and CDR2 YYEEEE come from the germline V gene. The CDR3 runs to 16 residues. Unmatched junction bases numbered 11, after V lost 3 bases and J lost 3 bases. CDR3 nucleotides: TGTGCCAGCAGCTCGATAACCACGGACAGGGACTACGAGCAGTACTTC. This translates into CASSSITTDRDYEQYF.

This chain's CDR3 is CATWRNEQFF. CDR3 in DNA: TGTGCCACCTGGCGGAATGAGCAGTTCTTC. This sequence joins TRBV6-6 and TRBJ2-1; D is ambiguous. Trimming removed 10 bases from V and 7 bases from J, with 8 bases in between. The CDR3 has 10 amino acids. The germline CDR1 and CDR2 sequences are MNHNY and SVGAGI (reference sequence).

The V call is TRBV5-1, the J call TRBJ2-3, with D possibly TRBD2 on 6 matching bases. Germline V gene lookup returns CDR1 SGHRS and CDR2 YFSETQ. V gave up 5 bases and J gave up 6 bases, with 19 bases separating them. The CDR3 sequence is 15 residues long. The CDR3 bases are TGCGCCAGCAGACCCGGGACTCGTCAGGTCGATACGCAGTATTTT. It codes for CASRPGTRQVDTQYF.

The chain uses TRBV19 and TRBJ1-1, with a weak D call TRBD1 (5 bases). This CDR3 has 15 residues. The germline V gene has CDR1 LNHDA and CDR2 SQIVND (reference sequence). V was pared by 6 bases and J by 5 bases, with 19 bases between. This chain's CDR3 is CASSRQRQGGTEAFF. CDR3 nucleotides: TGTGCCAGTAGCCGACAACGCCAGGGTGGGACTGAAGCTTTCTTT. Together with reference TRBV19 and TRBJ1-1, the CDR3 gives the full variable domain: DGGITQSPKYLFRKEGQNVTLSCEQNLNHDAMYWYRQDPGQGLRLIYYSQIVNDFQKGDIAEGYSVSREKKESFPLTVTSAQKNPTAFYLCASSRQRQGGTEAFFGQGTRLTVV.

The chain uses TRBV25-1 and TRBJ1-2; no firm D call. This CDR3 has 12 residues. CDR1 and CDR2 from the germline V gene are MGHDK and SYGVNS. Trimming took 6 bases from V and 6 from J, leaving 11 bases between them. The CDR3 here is CASRGEGHGYTF. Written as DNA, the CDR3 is TGTGCCAGCAGGGGAGAAGGGCATGGCTACACCTTC.

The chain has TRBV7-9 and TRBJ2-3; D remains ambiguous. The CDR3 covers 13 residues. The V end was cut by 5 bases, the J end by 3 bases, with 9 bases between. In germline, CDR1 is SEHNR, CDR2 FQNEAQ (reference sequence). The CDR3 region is CASSRLGTDTQYF. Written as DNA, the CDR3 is TGTGCCAGCAGCCGTCTGGGGACAGATACGCAGTATTTT.

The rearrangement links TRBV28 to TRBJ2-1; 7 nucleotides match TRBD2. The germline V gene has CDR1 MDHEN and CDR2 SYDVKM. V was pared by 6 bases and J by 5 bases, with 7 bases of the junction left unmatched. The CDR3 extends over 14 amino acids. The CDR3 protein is CASSAAGDHNEQFF. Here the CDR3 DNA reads TGTGCCAGCAGCGCGGCGGGGGACCACAATGAGCAGTTCTTC.